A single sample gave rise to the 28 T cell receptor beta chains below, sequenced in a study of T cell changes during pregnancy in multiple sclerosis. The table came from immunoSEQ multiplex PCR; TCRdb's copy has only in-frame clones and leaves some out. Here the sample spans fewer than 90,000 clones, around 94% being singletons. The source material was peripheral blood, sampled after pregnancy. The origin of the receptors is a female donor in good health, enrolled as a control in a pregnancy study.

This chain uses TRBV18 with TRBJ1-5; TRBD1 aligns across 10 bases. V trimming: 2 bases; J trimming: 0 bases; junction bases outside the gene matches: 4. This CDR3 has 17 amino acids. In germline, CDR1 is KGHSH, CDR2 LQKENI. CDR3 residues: CASSPSTGGNSNQPQHF. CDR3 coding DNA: TGTGCCAGCTCACCATCGACAGGGGGCAATAGCAATCAGCCCCAGCATTTT.

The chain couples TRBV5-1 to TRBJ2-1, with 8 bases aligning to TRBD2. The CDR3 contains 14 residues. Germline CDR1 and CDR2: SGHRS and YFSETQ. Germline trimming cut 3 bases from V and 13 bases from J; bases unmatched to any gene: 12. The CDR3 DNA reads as TGCGCCAGCAGCTCCACCCGCCCGGGACTAGATCAGTTCTTC. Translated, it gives CASSSTRPGLDQFF.

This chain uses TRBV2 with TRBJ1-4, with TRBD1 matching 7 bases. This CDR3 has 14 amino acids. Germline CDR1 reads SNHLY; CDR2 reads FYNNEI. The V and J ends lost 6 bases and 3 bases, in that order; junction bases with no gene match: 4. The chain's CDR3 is CASRRQGPNEKLFF. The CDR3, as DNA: TGTGCCAGCAGAAGACAGGGTCCTAATGAAAAACTGTTTTTT.

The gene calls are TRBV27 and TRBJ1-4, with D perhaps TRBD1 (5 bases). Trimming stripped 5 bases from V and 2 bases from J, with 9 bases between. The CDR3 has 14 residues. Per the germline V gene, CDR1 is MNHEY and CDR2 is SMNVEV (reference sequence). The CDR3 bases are TGTGCCAGCAGTCCCGCAGGGACTAATGAAAAACTGTTTTTT. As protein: CASSPAGTNEKLFF.

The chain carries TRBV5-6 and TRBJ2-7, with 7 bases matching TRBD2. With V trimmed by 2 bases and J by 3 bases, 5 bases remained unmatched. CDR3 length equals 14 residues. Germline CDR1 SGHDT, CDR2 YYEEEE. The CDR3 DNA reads TGTGCCAGCAGCTTAGGCGGGAGATTCTACGAGCAGTACTTC. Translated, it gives CASSLGGRFYEQYF. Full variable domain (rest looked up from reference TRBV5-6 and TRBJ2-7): DAGVTQSPTHLIKTRGQQVTLRCSPKSGHDTVSWYQQALGQGPQFIFQYYEEEERQRGNFPDRFSGHQFPNYSSELNVNALLLGDSALYLCASSLGGRFYEQYFGPGTRLTVT.

The CDR3 spells CASHKEGGLNTEAFF. In nucleotides, the CDR3 is TGTGCCAGCCATAAGGAGGGAGGTTTGAACACTGAAGCTTTCTTT. The chain is built from TRBV2 and TRBJ1-1; D remains unclear. This CDR3 is 15 amino acids long. V gave up 8 bases and J gave up 0 bases, with 16 bases separating them. Germline loops: CDR1 SNHLY, CDR2 FYNNEI.

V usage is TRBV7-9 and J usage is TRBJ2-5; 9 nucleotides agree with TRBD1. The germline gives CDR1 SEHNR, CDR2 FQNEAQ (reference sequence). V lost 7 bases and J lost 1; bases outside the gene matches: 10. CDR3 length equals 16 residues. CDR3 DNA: TGTGCCAGCACCATAGAACAGGGGGCGATCCAAGAGACCCAGTACTTC. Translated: CASTIEQGAIQETQYF.

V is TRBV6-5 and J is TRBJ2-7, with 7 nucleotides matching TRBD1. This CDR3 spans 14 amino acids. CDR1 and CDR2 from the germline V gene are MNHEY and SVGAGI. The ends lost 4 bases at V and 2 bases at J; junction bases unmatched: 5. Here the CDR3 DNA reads TGTGCCAGCAGTTTCGACAGGGCACCCTACGAGCAGTACTTC. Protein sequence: CASSFDRAPYEQYF.

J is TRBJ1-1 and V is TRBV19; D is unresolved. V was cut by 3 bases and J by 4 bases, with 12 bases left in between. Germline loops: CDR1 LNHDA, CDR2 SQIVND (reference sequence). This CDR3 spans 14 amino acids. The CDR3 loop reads CASSIKERGTEAFF. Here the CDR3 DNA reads TGTGCCAGTAGTATTAAGGAGCGCGGCACTGAAGCTTTCTTT.

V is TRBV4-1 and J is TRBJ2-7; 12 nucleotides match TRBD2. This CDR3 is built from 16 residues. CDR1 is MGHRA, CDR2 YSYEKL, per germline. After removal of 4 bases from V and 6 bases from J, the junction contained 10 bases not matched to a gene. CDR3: CASSPRLAGAVAEQYF. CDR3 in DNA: TGCGCCAGCAGCCCCCGACTAGCGGGAGCGGTTGCCGAGCAGTACTTC.

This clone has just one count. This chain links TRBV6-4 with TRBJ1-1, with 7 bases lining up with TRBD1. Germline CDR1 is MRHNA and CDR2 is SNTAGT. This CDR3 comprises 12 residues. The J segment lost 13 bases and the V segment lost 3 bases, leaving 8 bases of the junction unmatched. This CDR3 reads CASSERQGPIFF. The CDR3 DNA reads TGTGCCAGCAGTGAAAGACAGGGACCTATTTTCTTT.

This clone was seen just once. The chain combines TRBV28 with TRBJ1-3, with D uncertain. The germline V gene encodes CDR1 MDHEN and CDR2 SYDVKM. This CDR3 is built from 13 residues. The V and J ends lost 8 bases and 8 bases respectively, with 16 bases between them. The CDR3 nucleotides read TGTGCCAGCTATGCGGGTAAAGGCGACACCATATATTTT. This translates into CASYAGKGDTIYF.

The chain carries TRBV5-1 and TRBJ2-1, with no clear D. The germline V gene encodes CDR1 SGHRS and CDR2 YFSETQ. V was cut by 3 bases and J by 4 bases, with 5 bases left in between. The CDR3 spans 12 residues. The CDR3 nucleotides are TGCGCCAGCAGCTCGGAGTACAATGAGCAGTTCTTC. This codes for CASSSEYNEQFF.

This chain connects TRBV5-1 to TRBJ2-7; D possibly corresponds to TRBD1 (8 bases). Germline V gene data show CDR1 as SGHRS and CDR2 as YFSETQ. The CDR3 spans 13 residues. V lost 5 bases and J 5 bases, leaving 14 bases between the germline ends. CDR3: CASRPTGGDEQYF. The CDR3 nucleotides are TGCGCCAGCAGGCCAACAGGGGGGGACGAGCAGTACTTC.

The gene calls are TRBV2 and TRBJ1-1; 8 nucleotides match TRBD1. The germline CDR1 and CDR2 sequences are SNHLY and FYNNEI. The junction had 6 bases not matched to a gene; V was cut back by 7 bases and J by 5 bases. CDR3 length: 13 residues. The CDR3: CASKPGQATEAFF. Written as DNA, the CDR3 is TGTGCCAGCAAGCCGGGACAGGCTACTGAAGCTTTCTTT.

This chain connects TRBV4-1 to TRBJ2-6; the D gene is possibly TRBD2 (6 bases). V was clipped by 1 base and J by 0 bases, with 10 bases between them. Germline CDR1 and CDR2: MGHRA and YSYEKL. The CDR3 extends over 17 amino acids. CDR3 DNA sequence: TGCGCCAGCAGCCAAGGGATCGGGGGCTCTGGGGCCAACGTCCTGACTTTC. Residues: CASSQGIGGSGANVLTF.

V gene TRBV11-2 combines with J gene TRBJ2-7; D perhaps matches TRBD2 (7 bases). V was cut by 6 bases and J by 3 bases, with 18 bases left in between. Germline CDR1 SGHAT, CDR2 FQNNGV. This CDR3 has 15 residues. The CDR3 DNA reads TGTGCCAGCAGGTCCCCGGGGAGGGGGAACTACGAGCAGTACTTC. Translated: CASRSPGRGNYEQYF.

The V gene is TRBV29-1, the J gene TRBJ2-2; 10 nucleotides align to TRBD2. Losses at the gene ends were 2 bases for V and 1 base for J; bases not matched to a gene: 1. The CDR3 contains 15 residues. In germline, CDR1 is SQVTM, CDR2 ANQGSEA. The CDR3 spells CSVETSGVNTGELFF. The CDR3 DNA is TGCAGCGTTGAAACTAGCGGGGTGAACACCGGGGAGCTGTTTTTT.

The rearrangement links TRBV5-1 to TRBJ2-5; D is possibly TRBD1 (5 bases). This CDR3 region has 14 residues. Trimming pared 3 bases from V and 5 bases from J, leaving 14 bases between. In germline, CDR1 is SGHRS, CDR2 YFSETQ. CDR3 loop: CASSSPQGDETQYF. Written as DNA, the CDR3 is TGCGCCAGCAGCTCGCCTCAGGGCGACGAGACCCAGTACTTC.

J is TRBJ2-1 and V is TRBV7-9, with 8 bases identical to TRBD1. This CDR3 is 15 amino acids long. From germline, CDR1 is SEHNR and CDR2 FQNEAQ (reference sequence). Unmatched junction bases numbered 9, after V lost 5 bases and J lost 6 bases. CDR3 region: CASSTDRTGINEQFF. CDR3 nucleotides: TGTGCCAGCAGCACTGACCGGACAGGGATCAATGAGCAGTTCTTC. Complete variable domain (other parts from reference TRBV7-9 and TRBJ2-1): DTGVSQNPRHKITKRGQNVTFRCDPISEHNRLYWYRQTLGQGPEFLTYFQNEAQLEKSRLLSDRFSAERPKGSFSTLEIQRTEQGDSAMYLCASSTDRTGINEQFFGPGTRLTVL.

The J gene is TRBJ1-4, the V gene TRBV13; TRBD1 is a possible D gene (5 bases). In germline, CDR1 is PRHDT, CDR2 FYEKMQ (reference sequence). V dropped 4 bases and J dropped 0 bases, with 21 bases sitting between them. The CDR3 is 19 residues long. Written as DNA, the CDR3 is TGTGCCAGCAGCTCCAAGAAGGACACCGGACTAGCAACTAATGAAAAACTGTTTTTT. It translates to CASSSKKDTGLATNEKLFF.

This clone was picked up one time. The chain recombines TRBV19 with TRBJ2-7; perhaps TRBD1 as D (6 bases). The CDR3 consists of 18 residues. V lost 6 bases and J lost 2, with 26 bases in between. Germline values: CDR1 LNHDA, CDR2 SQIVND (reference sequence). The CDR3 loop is CASSAPAAGESPPYEQYF. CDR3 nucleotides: TGTGCCAGTAGCGCCCCGGCGGCAGGGGAGTCCCCGCCCTACGAGCAGTACTTC.

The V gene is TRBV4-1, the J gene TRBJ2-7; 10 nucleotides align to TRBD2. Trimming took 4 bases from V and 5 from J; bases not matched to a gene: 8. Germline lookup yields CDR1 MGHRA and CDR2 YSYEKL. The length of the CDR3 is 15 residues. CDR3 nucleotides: TGCGCCAGCAGCCCTCTGGGGCTAGCGGGAGACGAGCAGTACTTC. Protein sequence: CASSPLGLAGDEQYF.

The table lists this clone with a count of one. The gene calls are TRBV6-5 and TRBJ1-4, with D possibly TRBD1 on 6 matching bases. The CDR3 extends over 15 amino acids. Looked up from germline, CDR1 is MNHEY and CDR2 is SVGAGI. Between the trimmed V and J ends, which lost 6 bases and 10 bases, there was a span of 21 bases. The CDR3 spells CASSTTSRDTGKLFF. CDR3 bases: TGTGCCAGCAGCACTACATCCCGGGACACGGGAAAACTGTTTTTT.

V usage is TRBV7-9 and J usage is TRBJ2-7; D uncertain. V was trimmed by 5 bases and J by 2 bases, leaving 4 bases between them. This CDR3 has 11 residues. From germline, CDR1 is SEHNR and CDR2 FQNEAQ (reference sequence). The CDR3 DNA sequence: TGTGCCAGCAGCCCGGCCTACGAGCAGTACTTC. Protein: CASSPAYEQYF.

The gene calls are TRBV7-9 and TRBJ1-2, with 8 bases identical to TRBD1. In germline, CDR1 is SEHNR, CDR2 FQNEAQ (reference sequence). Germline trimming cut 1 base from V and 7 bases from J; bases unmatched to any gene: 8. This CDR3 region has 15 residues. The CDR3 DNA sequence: TGTGCCAGCAGCTTAGTCGAGACAGGGGCACGTGGCTACACCTTC. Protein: CASSLVETGARGYTF.

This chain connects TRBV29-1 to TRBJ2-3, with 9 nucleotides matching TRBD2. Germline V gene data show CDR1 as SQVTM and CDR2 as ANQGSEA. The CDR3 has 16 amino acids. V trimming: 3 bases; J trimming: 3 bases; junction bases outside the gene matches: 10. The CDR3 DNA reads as TGCAGCGTTGACGGTTTGCGGGAGGGCCGGACAGATACGCAGTATTTT. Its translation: CSVDGLREGRTDTQYF.

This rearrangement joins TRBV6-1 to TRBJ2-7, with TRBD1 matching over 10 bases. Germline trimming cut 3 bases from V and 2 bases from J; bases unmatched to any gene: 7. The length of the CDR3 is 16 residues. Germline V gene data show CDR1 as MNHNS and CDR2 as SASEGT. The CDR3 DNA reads TGTGCCAGCAGTGAGATGGACAGGGGGTTAACCTACGAGCAGTACTTC. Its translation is CASSEMDRGLTYEQYF.